This T cell receptor (beta chain) was identified during a study of blood T cell repertoires in COVID-19. The CDR3 totals 13 residues. Trimming shortened V by 10 bases and J by 4 bases, and 14 bases separated the two germline ends. From germline, CDR1 is MDHEN and CDR2 SYDVKM. Measured with immunoSEQ multiplex PCR; TCRdb has only the in-frame clones, and not every one. Among some 300,000 clones listed, just under 90% were seen once. The chain combines TRBV28 with TRBJ1-5; a weak D match, TRBD1 (5 bases). The sample was PBMCs or T cells enriched from blood (not recorded which). The receptor's source is a woman in her 50s who had been exposed to COVID-19. CDR3 region: CATDGHLNQPQHF. CDR3 bases: TGTGCCACCGATGGACACCTTAATCAGCCCCAGCATTTT.